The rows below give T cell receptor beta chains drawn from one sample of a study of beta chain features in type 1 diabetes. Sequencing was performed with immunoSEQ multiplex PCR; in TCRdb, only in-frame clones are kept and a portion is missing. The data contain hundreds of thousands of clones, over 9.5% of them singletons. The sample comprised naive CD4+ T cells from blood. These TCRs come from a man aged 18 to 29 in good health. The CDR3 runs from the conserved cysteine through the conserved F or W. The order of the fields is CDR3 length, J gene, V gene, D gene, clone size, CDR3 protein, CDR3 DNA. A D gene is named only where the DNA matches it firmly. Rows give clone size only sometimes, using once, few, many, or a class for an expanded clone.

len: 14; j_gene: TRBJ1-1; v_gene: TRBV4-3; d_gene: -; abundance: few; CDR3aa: CASSQESGGTEAFF; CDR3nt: TGCGCCAGCAGCCAAGAATCAGGAGGCACTGAAGCTTTCTTT
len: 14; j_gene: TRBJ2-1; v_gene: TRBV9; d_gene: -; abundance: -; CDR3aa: CASSVSSSDNEQFF; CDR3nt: TGTGCCAGCAGCGTAAGTAGCTCCGACAATGAGCAGTTCTTC
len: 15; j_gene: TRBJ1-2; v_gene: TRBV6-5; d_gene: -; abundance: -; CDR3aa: CASSYSRAHNYGYTF; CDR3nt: TGTGCCAGCAGTTACTCGCGAGCGCATAACTATGGCTACACCTTC
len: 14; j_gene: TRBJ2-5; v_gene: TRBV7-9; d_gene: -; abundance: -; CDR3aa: CASSQGQGQETQYF; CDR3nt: TGTGCCAGCAGCCAAGGGCAGGGGCAAGAGACCCAGTACTTC
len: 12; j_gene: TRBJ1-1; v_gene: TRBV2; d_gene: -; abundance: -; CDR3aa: CASRGVGTEAFF; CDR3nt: TGTGCCAGCAGGGGAGTTGGCACTGAAGCTTTCTTT
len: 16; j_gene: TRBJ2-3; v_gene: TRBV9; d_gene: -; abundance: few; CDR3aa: CASSVAPGTSTDTQYF; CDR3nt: TGTGCCAGCAGCGTAGCTCCAGGGACTAGCACAGATACGCAGTATTTT
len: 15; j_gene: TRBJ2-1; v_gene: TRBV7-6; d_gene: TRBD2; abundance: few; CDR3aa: CASRSTSGPINEQFF; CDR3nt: TGTGCCAGCAGGTCGACTAGCGGGCCCATCAATGAGCAGTTCTTC
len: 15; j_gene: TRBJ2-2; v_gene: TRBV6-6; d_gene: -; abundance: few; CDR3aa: CASSYSPVHTGELFF; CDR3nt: TGTGCCAGCAGTTATTCACCGGTACACACCGGGGAGCTGTTTTTT
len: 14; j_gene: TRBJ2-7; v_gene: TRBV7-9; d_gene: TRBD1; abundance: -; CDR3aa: CASGLTGAIYEQYF; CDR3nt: TGTGCCAGCGGCCTAACAGGGGCCATCTACGAGCAGTACTTC
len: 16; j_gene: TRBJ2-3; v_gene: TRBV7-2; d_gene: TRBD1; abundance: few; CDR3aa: CASSQRGRQAWDTQYF; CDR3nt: TGTGCCAGCAGCCAGAGGGGGCGACAGGCATGGGATACGCAGTATTTT
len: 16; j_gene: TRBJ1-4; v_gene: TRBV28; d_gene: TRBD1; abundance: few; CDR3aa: CASSSPGQDVVEKLFF; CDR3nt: TGTGCCAGCAGTTCCCCCGGACAGGACGTCGTTGAAAAACTGTTTTTT
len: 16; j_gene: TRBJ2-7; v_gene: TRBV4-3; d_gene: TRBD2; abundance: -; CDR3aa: CASSQGLAGVLFEQYF; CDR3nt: TGCGCCAGCAGCCAAGGACTAGCGGGGGTCCTTTTCGAGCAGTACTTC
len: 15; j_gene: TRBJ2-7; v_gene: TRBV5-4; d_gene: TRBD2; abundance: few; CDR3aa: CASSSGLAGEGEQYF; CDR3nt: TGTGCCAGCAGCTCGGGACTAGCGGGGGAAGGCGAGCAGTACTTC
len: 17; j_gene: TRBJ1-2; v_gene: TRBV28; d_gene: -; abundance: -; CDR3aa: CASSFPGLPKPNYGYTF; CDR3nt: TGTGCCAGCAGTTTCCCAGGTCTCCCTAAGCCTAACTATGGCTACACCTTC
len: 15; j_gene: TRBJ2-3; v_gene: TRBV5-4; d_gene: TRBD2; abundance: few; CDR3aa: CASSGTSREWDTQYF; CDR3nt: TGTGCCAGCAGCGGGACTAGCCGGGAGTGGGATACGCAGTATTTT
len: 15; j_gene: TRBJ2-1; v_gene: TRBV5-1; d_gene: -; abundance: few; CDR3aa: CASTDRRGPGNEQFF; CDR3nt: TGCGCCAGCACCGACCGGAGGGGCCCCGGCAATGAGCAGTTCTTC
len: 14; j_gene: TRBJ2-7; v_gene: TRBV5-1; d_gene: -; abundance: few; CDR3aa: CASSAYAGNHEQYF; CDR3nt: TGCGCCAGCAGCGCGTATGCAGGGAACCACGAGCAGTACTTC